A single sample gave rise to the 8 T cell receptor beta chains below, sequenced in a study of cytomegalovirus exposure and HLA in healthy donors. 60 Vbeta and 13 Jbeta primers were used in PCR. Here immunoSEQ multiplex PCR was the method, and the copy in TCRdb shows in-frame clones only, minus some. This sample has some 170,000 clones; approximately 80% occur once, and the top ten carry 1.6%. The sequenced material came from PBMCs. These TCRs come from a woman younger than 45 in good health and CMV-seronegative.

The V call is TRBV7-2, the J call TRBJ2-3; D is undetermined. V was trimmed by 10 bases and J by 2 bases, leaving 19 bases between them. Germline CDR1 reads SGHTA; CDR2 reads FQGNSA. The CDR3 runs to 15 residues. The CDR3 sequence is CAIALLGIATDTQYF. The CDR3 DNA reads TGTGCCATAGCCCTCCTCGGCATCGCCACAGATACGCAGTATTTT.

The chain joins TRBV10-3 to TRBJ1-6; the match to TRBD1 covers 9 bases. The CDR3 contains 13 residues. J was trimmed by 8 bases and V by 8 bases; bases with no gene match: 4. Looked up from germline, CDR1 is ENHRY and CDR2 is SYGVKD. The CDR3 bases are TGTGCCATCCGGGACAGGGTTGATTCACCCCTCCACTTT. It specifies CAIRDRVDSPLHF.

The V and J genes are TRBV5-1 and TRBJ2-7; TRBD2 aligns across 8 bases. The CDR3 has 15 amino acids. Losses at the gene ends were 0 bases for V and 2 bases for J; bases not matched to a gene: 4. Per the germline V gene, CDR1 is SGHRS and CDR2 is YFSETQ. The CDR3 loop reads CASSLGRGAAYEQYF. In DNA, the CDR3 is TGCGCCAGCAGCTTGGGGCGGGGGGCCGCCTACGAGCAGTACTTC.

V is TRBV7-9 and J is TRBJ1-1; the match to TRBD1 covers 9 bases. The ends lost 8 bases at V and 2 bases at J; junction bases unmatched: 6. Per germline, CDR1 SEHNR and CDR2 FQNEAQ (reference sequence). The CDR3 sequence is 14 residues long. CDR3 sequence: CASAQGQGNTEAFF. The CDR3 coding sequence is TGTGCCAGCGCGCAGGGACAGGGTAACACTGAAGCTTTCTTT.

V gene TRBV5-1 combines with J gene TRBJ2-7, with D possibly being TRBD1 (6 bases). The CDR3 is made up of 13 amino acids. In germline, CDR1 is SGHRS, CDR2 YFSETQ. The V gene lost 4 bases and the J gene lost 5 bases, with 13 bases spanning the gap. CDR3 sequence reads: CASSEVRGDEQYF. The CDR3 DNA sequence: TGCGCCAGCAGCGAGGTCAGGGGAGACGAGCAGTACTTC.

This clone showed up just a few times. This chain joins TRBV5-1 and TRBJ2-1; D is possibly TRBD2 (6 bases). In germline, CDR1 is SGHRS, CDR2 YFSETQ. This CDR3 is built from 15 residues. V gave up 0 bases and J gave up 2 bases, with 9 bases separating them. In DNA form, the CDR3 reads TGCGCCAGCAGCTTGGCCGGGGGAACCTACAATGAGCAGTTCTTC. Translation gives CASSLAGGTYNEQFF. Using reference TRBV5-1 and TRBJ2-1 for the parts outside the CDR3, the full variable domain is KAGVTQTPRYLIKTRGQQVTLSCSPISGHRSVSWYQQTPGQGLQFLFEYFSETQRNKGNFPGRFSGRQFSNSRSEMNVSTLELGDSALYLCASSLAGGTYNEQFFGPGTRLTVL.

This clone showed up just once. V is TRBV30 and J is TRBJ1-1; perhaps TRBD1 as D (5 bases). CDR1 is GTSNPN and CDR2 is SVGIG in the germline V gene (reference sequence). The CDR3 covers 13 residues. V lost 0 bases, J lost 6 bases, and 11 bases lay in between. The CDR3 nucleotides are TGTGCCTGGAGTGTATCTTGGGGCTCTGAAGCTTTCTTT. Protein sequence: CAWSVSWGSEAFF.

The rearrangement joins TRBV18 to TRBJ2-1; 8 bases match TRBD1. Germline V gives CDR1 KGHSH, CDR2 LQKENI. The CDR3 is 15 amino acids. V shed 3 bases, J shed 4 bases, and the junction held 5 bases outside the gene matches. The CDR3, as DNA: TGTGCCAGCTCACCTACGGGACAGGTTTACAATGAGCAGTTCTTC. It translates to CASSPTGQVYNEQFF. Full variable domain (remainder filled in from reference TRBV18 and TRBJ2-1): NAGVMQNPRHLVRRRGQEARLRCSPMKGHSHVYWYRQLPEEGLKFMVYLQKENIIDESGMPKERFSAEFPKEGPSILRIQQVVRGDSAAYFCASSPTGQVYNEQFFGPGTRLTVL.